This entry lists 13 T cell receptor beta chains sequenced from one sample in a study of T cell responses to AZD1222 COVID-19 vaccine. Profiled with immunoSEQ multiplex PCR; TCRdb holds only in-frame clones, not every one. Of about 77,000 clones in the sample, 92% were seen once. Sequences were derived from peripheral blood, sampled 28 days after the second AZD1222 dose. The receptors stem from an adult who received the AZD1222 COVID-19 vaccine.

This sequence joins TRBV7-9 and TRBJ2-4; D tentatively fits TRBD1 or TRBD2 (5 bases each). Trimming stripped 4 bases from V and 2 bases from J, with 12 bases between. The CDR3 consists of 15 residues. Germline CDR1 is SEHNR and CDR2 is FQNEAQ (reference sequence). The CDR3 DNA sequence: TGTGCCAGCAGCTCCCCGGGGCTTTCCAAAAACATTCAGTACTTC. Translation: CASSSPGLSKNIQYF.

V usage is TRBV9 and J usage is TRBJ2-7, with D tentatively TRBD1 (5 bases). Germline values: CDR1 SGDLS, CDR2 YYNGEE. The CDR3 spans 15 residues. With 1 base removed from V and 6 bases from J, the gap between germline ends came to 17 bases. CDR3 loop: CASSVLGLGAVEQYF. In nucleotides, the CDR3 is TGTGCCAGCAGCGTATTGGGGCTTGGTGCGGTCGAGCAGTACTTC. Full variable domain (remainder filled in from reference TRBV9 and TRBJ2-7): DSGVTQTPKHLITATGQRVTLRCSPRSGDLSVYWYQQSLDQGLQFLIQYYNGEERAKGNILERFSAQQFPDLHSELNLSSLELGDSALYFCASSVLGLGAVEQYFGPGTRLTVT.

The chain carries TRBV30 and TRBJ2-5, with 8 bases lining up with TRBD2. Germline CDR1 GTSNPN, CDR2 SVGIG (reference sequence). The CDR3 runs to 13 residues. The ends lost 5 bases at V and 5 bases at J; junction bases unmatched: 7. DNA for the CDR3: TGTGCCTGGTGCTCGGGAGGGGTGGAGACCCAGTACTTC. Protein: CAWCSGGVETQYF.

CDR3 region: CASSLGSVKNTGELFF. The DNA of the CDR3 is TGCGCCAGCAGCTTGGGTAGCGTTAAGAACACCGGGGAGCTGTTTTTT. The chain has TRBV5-1 and TRBJ2-2; D might be TRBD2 (5 bases). The CDR3 spans 16 residues. V gave up 0 bases and J gave up 1 base, with 10 bases separating them. Germline CDR1 reads SGHRS; CDR2 reads YFSETQ.

V is TRBV19 and J is TRBJ2-1, with 8 bases that match TRBD2. This CDR3 has 16 amino acids. V trimming: 5 bases; J trimming: 4 bases; junction bases outside the gene matches: 10. Germline-derived CDR1 and CDR2 are LNHDA and SQIVND (reference sequence). The CDR3 DNA reads TGTGCCAGTAGTTTTCTGAGCGGGAGAGCGTACAATGAGCAGTTCTTC. Protein product: CASSFLSGRAYNEQFF.

The CDR3 sequence is CASSIRSAVGTGELFF. Here the CDR3 DNA reads TGTGCCAGCAGCATCCGATCCGCCGTGGGGACCGGGGAGCTGTTTTTT. The chain carries TRBV11-3 and TRBJ2-2, with D uncertain. This CDR3 region has 16 residues. Germline V gene sequence: CDR1 SGHNT, CDR2 YENEEA. Between the trimmed V and J ends, which lost 5 bases and 5 bases, there was a span of 18 bases.

CDR3 nucleotides: TGTGCCAGCAGCGTAATCAATCGGAGCCAAGCTTTCTTT. Amino acid sequence: CASSVINRSQAFF. V and J are TRBV9 and TRBJ1-1; D uncertain. The CDR3 consists of 13 residues. V was clipped by 1 base and J by 9 bases, with 13 bases between them. Germline CDR1 is SGDLS and CDR2 is YYNGEE.

In DNA form, the CDR3 reads TGTGCCACCAGCAGTGGACGACAGATAGCCAAAAACATTCAGTACTTC. This codes for CATSSGRQIAKNIQYF. The chain recombines TRBV15 with TRBJ2-4; D is possibly TRBD1 (5 bases). Trimming left V 3 bases short and J 0 bases short, with 12 bases between. This CDR3 comprises 16 residues. CDR1 and CDR2 (germline): LNHNV, YYDKDF (reference sequence).

The J gene is TRBJ1-2, the V gene TRBV6-4, with TRBD1 matching 8 bases. Trimming removed 8 bases from V and 5 bases from J; junction bases left unmatched: 10. This CDR3 has 14 residues. Germline V gene sequence: CDR1 MRHNA, CDR2 SNTAGT. In nucleotides, the CDR3 is TGTGCCAGCGAGGCGCAGGGGGCAGGATATGGCTACACCTTC. Translation gives CASEAQGAGYGYTF.

This CDR3 reads CAAGIHTEAFF. CDR3 coding DNA: TGTGCCGCAGGGATCCACACTGAAGCTTTCTTT. This sequence joins TRBV10-3 and TRBJ1-1, with D tentatively TRBD1 (5 bases). V lost 11 bases to trimming and J lost 3 bases, with 10 bases between them. The germline CDR1 and CDR2 sequences are ENHRY and SYGVKD. This CDR3 has 11 amino acids.

The V and J genes are TRBV11-3 and TRBJ1-1; a possible D gene is TRBD1 (5 bases). CDR1 is SGHNT, CDR2 YENEEA, per germline. The CDR3 consists of 13 residues. Trimming pared 0 bases from V and 11 bases from J, leaving 13 bases between. The CDR3, as DNA: TGTGCCAGCAGCTTAGATATGGGGGGGATCGCTTTCTTT. Translated, it gives CASSLDMGGIAFF.

The CDR3 is CASSFKLAGSTDTQYF. The CDR3 region has the DNA TGTGCCAGCAGCTTTAAACTAGCGGGGAGCACAGATACGCAGTATTTT. The V and J genes are TRBV7-9 and TRBJ2-3, with TRBD2 matching 10 bases. V was pared by 3 bases and J by 0 bases, with 3 bases of the junction left unmatched. The CDR3 is made up of 16 amino acids. The germline gives CDR1 SEHNR, CDR2 FQNEAQ (reference sequence).

The chain is built from TRBV2 and TRBJ1-2; no clear D gene. Between the trimmed V and J ends, which lost 2 bases and 2 bases, there was a span of 3 bases. The CDR3 loop spans 12 amino acids. Germline lookup yields CDR1 SNHLY and CDR2 FYNNEI. CDR3 residues: CASSENNYGYTF. The CDR3, as DNA: TGTGCCAGCAGTGAAAACAACTATGGCTACACCTTC.